Presented here are 23 T cell receptor beta chains from one specimen sequenced in a study of human T cells and chemical hapten exposure. The starting material, unfractionated whole blood, was used for total RNA extraction. TCRdb fed the 5' RACE reads into MiXCR, producing one record per CDR3 protein. The profile shows tens of thousands of distinct CDR3 sequences, less than 9.5% of them singletons. These receptors were collected from a male donor in good health.

This clonotype has ten or more counts. The chain uses TRBV18 and TRBJ2-5, with a possible D match to TRBD2 (5 bases). This CDR3 is 16 amino acids long. Deletions cut 0 bases from V and 2 bases from J, with 13 bases between. Germline V CDR1 and CDR2: KGHSH, LQKENI. The CDR3 DNA reads as TGTGCCAGCTCACCACCACTAGGGAGAAGGCAAGAGACCCAGTACTTC. Its protein product is CASSPPLGRRQETQYF.

This clonotype was counted a few times. The chain combines TRBV5-6 with TRBJ2-1; D gene ambiguous. Germline V gives CDR1 SGHDT, CDR2 YYEEEE. The V end lost 0 bases, the J end lost 0 bases, and 7 bases lay between the germline ends. The CDR3 consists of 15 residues. CDR3 nucleotide sequence: TGTGCCAGCAGCTTGGCAGGAGACTCCTACAATGAGCAGTTCTTC. As protein: CASSLAGDSYNEQFF.

The rearrangement uses TRBV5-1 and TRBJ2-2, with 14 bases aligning to TRBD2. Unmatched junction bases numbered 4, after V lost 10 bases and J lost 5 bases. CDR1 is SGHRS and CDR2 is YFSETQ in the germline V gene. The CDR3 consists of 14 residues. In nucleotides, the CDR3 is TGCGCCTCCCGACTAGCGGGAGGGACCGGGGAGCTGTTTTTT. This gives the protein CASRLAGGTGELFF.

This clonotype was counted a few times. This chain links TRBV19 with TRBJ1-6; TRBD1 matches at 10 bases. The CDR3 contains 14 residues. Germline trimming cut 5 bases from V and 9 bases from J; bases unmatched to any gene: 4. The germline CDR1 and CDR2 sequences are LNHDA and SQIVND (reference sequence). The CDR3 spells CASSVGQGPSPLHF. The CDR3 region has the DNA TGTGCCAGTAGTGTGGGACAGGGGCCTTCACCCCTCCACTTT.

J is TRBJ2-6 and V is TRBV6-5; D uncertain. Trimming took off 6 bases at V and 0 bases at J, with 9 bases between the two ends. Germline-derived CDR1 and CDR2 are MNHEY and SVGAGI. The CDR3 sequence is 15 residues long. In nucleotides, the CDR3 is TGTGCCAGCAGCCTTCTGCTCTCTGGGGCCAACGTCCTGACTTTC. Protein sequence: CASSLLLSGANVLTF.

This clonotype turned up a few times. The chain recombines TRBV12-3 or TRBV12-4 with TRBJ2-1; a possible D gene is TRBD1 (5 bases). The CDR3 length is 17 residues. V dropped 2 bases and J dropped 0 bases, with 14 bases sitting between them. CDR3 sequence (DNA): TGTGCCAGCAGTTTACCAAAGCAGGGTAGCTCCTACAATGAGCAGTTCTTC. Its protein product is CASSLPKQGSSYNEQFF.

The chain uses TRBV20-1 and TRBJ1-1; D may be TRBD1 (5 bases). With 7 bases removed from V and 1 base from J, the gap between germline ends came to 13 bases. This CDR3 comprises 13 residues. CDR1 is DFQATT, CDR2 SNEGSKA, per germline (reference sequence). CDR3 amino acids: CSGYGGGNTEAFF. Here the CDR3 DNA reads TGCAGTGGATACGGGGGGGGGAACACTGAAGCTTTCTTT.

This clonotype was observed at least ten times. This chain connects TRBV6-1 to TRBJ1-1; D perhaps matches TRBD1 (5 bases). Per the germline V gene, CDR1 is MNHNS and CDR2 is SASEGT. V lost 3 bases, J lost 4 bases, and 15 bases lay in between. The CDR3 contains 15 residues. CDR3 region: CASSEGEEGSTEAFF. The CDR3 DNA sequence: TGTGCCAGCAGTGAGGGGGAAGAGGGAAGCACTGAAGCTTTCTTT.

This clonotype was counted ten times or more. The chain carries TRBV6-5 and TRBJ2-7; 8 bases agree with TRBD2. The V and J ends lost 0 bases and 0 bases, in that order; junction bases with no gene match: 1. Germline CDR1 and CDR2: MNHEY and SVGAGI. The CDR3 extends over 15 amino acids. CDR3 DNA sequence: TGTGCCAGCAGTTACTCCCTAGCGGGCTCCTACGAGCAGTACTTC. This encodes CASSYSLAGSYEQYF.

This rearrangement joins TRBV5-1 to TRBJ2-5; D is possibly TRBD2 (5 bases). Trimming stripped 0 bases from V and 5 bases from J, with 17 bases between. This CDR3 region has 16 residues. In germline, CDR1 is SGHRS, CDR2 YFSETQ. The CDR3 DNA follows: TGCGCCAGCAGCTTGGCCGGAATGGGGAGTCGGGAGACCCAGTACTTC. Translated: CASSLAGMGSRETQYF.

The table lists this clonotype with a few counts. The chain is built from TRBV12-5 and TRBJ1-5; D might be TRBD1 (5 bases). The CDR3 is 16 amino acids. From germline, CDR1 is LGHNT and CDR2 FRNRAP. Trimming removed 2 bases from V and 3 bases from J, with 14 bases in between. The CDR3 nucleotides are TGTGCTAGTGGTTTGATGGGGGGGAATTTCAATCAGCCCCAGCATTTT. Translation gives CASGLMGGNFNQPQHF.

This clonotype was seen more than once but under ten times. V usage is TRBV20-1 and J usage is TRBJ1-4; 7 positions agree with TRBD1. V gave up 5 bases and J gave up 5 bases; unmatched junction bases: 8. The CDR3 extends over 14 amino acids. Germline V gene lookup returns CDR1 DFQATT and CDR2 SNEGSKA (reference sequence). The CDR3 here is CSARSGTENEKLFF. The CDR3 DNA reads TGCAGTGCTCGGTCCGGGACAGAGAATGAAAAACTGTTTTTT.

This chain uses TRBV25-1 with TRBJ2-2; 9 bases map to TRBD2. Trimming removed 0 bases from V and 6 bases from J; junction bases left unmatched: 5. Germline CDR1 is MGHDK and CDR2 is SYGVNS. The CDR3 length is 16 residues. CDR3 nucleotide sequence: TGTGCCAGCAGTGAATATGGCGGGGGGGCCCCCGGGGAGCTGTTTTTT. Translating gives CASSEYGGGAPGELFF.

This clonotype was seen ten or more times. The chain carries TRBV27 and TRBJ2-5, with D tentatively TRBD1 (5 bases). The CDR3 has 14 amino acids. Germline V gene sequence: CDR1 MNHEY, CDR2 SMNVEV (reference sequence). Trimming shortened V by 6 bases and J by 2 bases, and 13 bases separated the two germline ends. CDR3 sequence (DNA): TGTGCCAGCAGCCTCGACAGAGATCAAGAGACCCAGTACTTC. As protein: CASSLDRDQETQYF.

A note on this clonotype: Being one base from a much bigger clone, this may be a read error. This chain links TRBV29-1 with TRBJ1-1, with 7 nucleotides matching TRBD1. Looked up from germline, CDR1 is SQVTM and CDR2 is ANQGSEA. V was clipped by 2 bases and J by 10 bases; unmatched bases: 10. There are 13 residues in the CDR3. The CDR3 DNA reads as TGCAGCGTTGAAAGGGCCGTTGACAGGGTAGCTTTCTTT. This translates into CSVERAVDRVAFF.

This clonotype was observed a few times. The V call is TRBV27, the J call TRBJ1-5, with TRBD1 matching over 11 bases. J gave up 5 bases and V 6 bases, and 6 bases lay outside the gene matches. Germline V gene data show CDR1 as MNHEY and CDR2 as SMNVEV (reference sequence). CDR3 length: 15 amino acids. The CDR3, as DNA: TGTGCCAGCAGCCGGACAGGGGGCGGCGATCAGCCCCAGCATTTT. This sequence encodes CASSRTGGGDQPQHF.

This clonotype was counted a few times. V usage is TRBV28 and J usage is TRBJ2-7, with 8 bases fitting TRBD1. The V gene end was trimmed by 1 base and the J gene end by 9 bases; junction bases not matched to a gene: 20. This CDR3 has 18 residues. Looked up from germline, CDR1 is MDHEN and CDR2 is SYDVKM. CDR3 nucleotides: TGTGCCAGCAGTTTATTTAGCCACGCATCGCAGGGGGCGCCGGGGCAGTACTTC. It is translated as CASSLFSHASQGAPGQYF. Supplemented by reference TRBV28 and TRBJ2-7, the full variable domain reads DVKVTQSSRYLVKRTGEKVFLECVQDMDHENMFWYRQDPGLGLRLIYFSYDVKMKEKGDIPEGYSVSREKKERFSLILESASTNQTSMYLCASSLFSHASQGAPGQYFGPGTRLTVT.

This chain links TRBV7-9 with TRBJ1-1; the D gene is possibly TRBD1 (5 bases). Trimming cost V 4 bases and J 4 bases, with 16 bases left between them. The CDR3 runs to 15 residues. Per the germline V gene, CDR1 is SEHNR and CDR2 is FQNEAQ (reference sequence). CDR3 DNA: TGTGCCAGCAGCTCAGCCAGGGAAGTAAGCACTGAAGCTTTCTTT. Amino acids: CASSSAREVSTEAFF.

This clonotype was counted a few times. CDR3 sequence reads: CSVSPSGRAYNEQFF. The CDR3 DNA sequence: TGCAGCGTGTCGCCTAGCGGGAGGGCCTACAATGAGCAGTTCTTC. This chain uses TRBV29-1 with TRBJ2-1; TRBD2 agrees at 12 bases. Looked up from germline, CDR1 is SQVTM and CDR2 is ANQGSEA. V gave up 6 bases and J gave up 2 bases; unmatched junction bases: 5. The CDR3 runs 15 residues.

This clonotype has more than one count but fewer than ten. V is TRBV10-3 and J is TRBJ2-5; D is perhaps TRBD1 (6 bases). Germline CDR1 reads ENHRY; CDR2 reads SYGVKD. The CDR3 extends over 12 amino acids. Trimming stripped 6 bases from V and 5 bases from J, with 10 bases between. CDR3 protein: CAISQGRETQYF. The CDR3 nucleotides read TGTGCCATCAGCCAGGGGCGCGAGACCCAGTACTTC.

This clonotype has more than one count but fewer than ten. CDR3 residues: CASSLRTGAEKLFF. The CDR3 DNA reads TGTGCCAGCAGTTTACGGACAGGGGCTGAAAAACTGTTTTTT. The V call is TRBV6-5, the J call TRBJ1-4; 9 bases align to TRBD1. V was clipped by 4 bases and J by 7 bases; unmatched bases: 4. Germline CDR1 and CDR2: MNHEY and SVGAGI. CDR3 length equals 14 residues.

In the case of this clonotype: It may be a read error: a sequence one base away is much more abundant. The V gene is TRBV6-2 or TRBV6-3, the J gene TRBJ2-1; 7 bases line up with TRBD2. V gave up 4 bases and J gave up 5 bases; unmatched junction bases: 14. In germline, CDR1 is MNHEY, CDR2 SVGEGT. This CDR3 is 17 amino acids long. The CDR3 bases are TGTGCCAGCAGTTCAGCCGGGACTAAGCCCAACAACAATGAGCAGTTCTTC. Residues: CASSSAGTKPNNNEQFF.

This chain joins TRBV6-2 or TRBV6-3 and TRBJ2-3; D perhaps matches TRBD2 (6 bases). The V gene's germline CDR1 is MNHEY and CDR2 SVGEGT. The CDR3 extends over 14 amino acids. V was cut by 2 bases and J by 4 bases, with 10 bases left in between. Here the CDR3 reads CASSYVGSPDTQYF. DNA for the CDR3: TGTGCCAGCAGTTACGTCGGGAGTCCAGATACGCAGTATTTT.